This T cell receptor (beta chain) derives from a study of graft-versus-host responses after intestinal transplantation. This clone was recorded a few times. The protocol was immunoSEQ multiplex PCR, while the TCRdb copy is restricted to in-frame clones and leaves out a portion. The sample has 95,000 or so clones; more than 80% are singletons. V lost 1 base to trimming and J lost 6 bases, with 10 bases between them. Germline CDR1 and CDR2: SGHRS and YFSETQ. The CDR3 has 14 amino acids. This sequence originates from a human patient who received an intestinal transplant, so some T cells may come from the graft donor. The specimen was PBMCs, collected around 68 weeks after intestinal transplant. The rearrangement uses TRBV5-1 and TRBJ1-4; TRBD1 is a possible D gene (6 bases). In DNA form, the CDR3 reads TGCGCCAGCAGCTTGAGGGGGGCTGATGAAAAACTGTTTTTT. Protein: CASSLRGADEKLFF.